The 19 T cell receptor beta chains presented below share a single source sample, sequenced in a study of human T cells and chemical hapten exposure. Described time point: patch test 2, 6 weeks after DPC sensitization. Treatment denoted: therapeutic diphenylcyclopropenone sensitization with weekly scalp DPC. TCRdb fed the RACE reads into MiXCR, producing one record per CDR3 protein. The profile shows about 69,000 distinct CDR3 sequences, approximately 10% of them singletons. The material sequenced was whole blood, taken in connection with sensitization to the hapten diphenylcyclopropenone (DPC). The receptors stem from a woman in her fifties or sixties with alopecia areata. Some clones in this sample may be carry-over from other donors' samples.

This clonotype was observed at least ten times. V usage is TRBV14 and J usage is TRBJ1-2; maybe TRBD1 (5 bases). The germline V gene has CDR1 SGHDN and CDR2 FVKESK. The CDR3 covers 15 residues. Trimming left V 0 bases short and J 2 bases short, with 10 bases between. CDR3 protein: CASSQDYQGNYGYTF. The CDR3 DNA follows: TGTGCCAGCAGCCAAGATTACCAGGGAAACTATGGCTACACCTTC.

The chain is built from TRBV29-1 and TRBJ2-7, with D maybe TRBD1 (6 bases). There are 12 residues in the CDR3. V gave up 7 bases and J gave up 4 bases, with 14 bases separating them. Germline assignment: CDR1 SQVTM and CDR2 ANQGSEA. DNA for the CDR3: TGCAGCGCCACTCCGACAGGATACGAGCAGTACTTC. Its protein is CSATPTGYEQYF.

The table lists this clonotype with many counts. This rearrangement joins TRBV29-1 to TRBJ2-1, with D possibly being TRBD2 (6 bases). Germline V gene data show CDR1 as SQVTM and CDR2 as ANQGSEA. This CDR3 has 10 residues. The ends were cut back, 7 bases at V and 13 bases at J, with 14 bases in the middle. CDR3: CSAVNAGQFF. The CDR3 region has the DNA TGCAGCGCCGTCAACGCGGGACAGTTCTTC.

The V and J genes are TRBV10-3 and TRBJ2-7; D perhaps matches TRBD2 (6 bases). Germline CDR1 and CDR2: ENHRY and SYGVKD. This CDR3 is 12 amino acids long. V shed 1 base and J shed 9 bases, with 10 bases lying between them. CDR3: CAISELGLGQYF. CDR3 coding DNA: TGTGCCATCAGTGAGTTGGGACTTGGGCAGTACTTC.

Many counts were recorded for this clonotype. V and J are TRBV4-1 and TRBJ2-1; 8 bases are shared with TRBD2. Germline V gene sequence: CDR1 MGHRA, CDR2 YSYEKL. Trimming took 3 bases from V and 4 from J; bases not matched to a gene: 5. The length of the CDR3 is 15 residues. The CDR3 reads CASSHPSGFYNEQFF. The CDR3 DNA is TGCGCCAGCAGCCATCCTAGCGGGTTTTACAATGAGCAGTTCTTC.

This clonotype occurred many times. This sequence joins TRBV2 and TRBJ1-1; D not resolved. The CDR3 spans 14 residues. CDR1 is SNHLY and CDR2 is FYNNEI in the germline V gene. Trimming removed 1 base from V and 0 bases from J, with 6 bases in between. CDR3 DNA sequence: TGTGCCAGCAGTGAAGGGCGGATGAACACTGAAGCTTTCTTT. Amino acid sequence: CASSEGRMNTEAFF.

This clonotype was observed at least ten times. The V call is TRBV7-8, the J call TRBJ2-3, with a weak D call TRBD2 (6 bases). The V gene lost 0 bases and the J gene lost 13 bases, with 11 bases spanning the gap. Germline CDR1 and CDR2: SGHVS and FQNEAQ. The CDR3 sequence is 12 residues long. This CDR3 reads CASSLAGGIEYF. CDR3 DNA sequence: TGTGCCAGCAGCTTAGCGGGGGGAATCGAGTATTTT.

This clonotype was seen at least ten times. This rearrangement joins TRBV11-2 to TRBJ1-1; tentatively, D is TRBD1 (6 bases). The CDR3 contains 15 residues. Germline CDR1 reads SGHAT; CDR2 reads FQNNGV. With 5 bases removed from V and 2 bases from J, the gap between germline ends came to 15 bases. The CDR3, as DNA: TGTGCCAGCAGCCAACCCTCGACAGGAAACACTGAAGCTTTCTTT. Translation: CASSQPSTGNTEAFF. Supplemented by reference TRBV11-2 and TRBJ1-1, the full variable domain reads EAGVAQSPRYKIIEKRQSVAFWCNPISGHATLYWYQQILGQGPKLLIQFQNNGVVDDSQLPKDRFSAERLKGVDSTLKIQPAKLEDSAVYLCASSQPSTGNTEAFFGQGTRLTVV.

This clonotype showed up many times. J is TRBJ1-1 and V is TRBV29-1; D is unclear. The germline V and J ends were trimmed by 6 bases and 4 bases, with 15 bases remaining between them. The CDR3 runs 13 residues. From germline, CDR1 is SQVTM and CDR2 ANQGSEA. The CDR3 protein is CSVLSGVPTEAFF. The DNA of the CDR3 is TGCAGCGTGCTTTCGGGTGTTCCCACTGAAGCTTTCTTT.

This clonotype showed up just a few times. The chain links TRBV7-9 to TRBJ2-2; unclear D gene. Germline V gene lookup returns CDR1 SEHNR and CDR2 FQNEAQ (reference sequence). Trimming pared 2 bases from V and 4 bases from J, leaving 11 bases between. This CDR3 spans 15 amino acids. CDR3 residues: CASSLFESATGELFF. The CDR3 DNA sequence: TGTGCCAGCAGCTTATTCGAGAGTGCCACCGGGGAGCTGTTTTTT.

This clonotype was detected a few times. This CDR3 reads CASSLGPGEASPLHF. The CDR3 DNA is TGTGCCAGCAGCTTAGGGCCAGGGGAGGCTTCACCCCTCCACTTT. The V call is TRBV7-6, the J call TRBJ1-6; perhaps TRBD1 as D (6 bases). CDR1 SGHVS and CDR2 FNYEAQ come from the germline V gene. With 1 base removed from V and 9 bases from J, the gap between germline ends came to 13 bases. The CDR3 covers 15 residues.

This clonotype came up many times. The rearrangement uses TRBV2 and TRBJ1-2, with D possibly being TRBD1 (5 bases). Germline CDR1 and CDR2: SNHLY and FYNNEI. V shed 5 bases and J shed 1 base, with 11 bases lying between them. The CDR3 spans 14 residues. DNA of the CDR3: TGTGCCAGCAGTTTCACGGGGCTTAACTATGGCTACACCTTC. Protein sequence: CASSFTGLNYGYTF.

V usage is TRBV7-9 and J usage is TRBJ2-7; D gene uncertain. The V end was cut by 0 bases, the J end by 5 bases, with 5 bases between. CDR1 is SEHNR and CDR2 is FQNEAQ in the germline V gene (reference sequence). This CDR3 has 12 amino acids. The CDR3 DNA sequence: TGTGCCAGCAGCTTAGCTAAGAACGAGCAGTACTTC. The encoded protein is CASSLAKNEQYF.

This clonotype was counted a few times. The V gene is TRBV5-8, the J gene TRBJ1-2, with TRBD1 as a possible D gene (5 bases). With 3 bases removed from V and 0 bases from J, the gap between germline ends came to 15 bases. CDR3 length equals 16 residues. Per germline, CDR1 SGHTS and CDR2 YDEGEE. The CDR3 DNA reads TGTGCCAGCAGCTCGGCGGGGGTAGATTCTAACTATGGCTACACCTTC. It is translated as CASSSAGVDSNYGYTF.

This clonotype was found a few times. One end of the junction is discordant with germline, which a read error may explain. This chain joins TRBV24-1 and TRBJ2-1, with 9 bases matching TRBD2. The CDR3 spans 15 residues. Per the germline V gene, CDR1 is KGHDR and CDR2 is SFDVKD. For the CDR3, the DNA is TGTGCCATCAGTCCGGGACTAGCTACCAGGAATGAGCAGTTCTTC. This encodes CAISPGLATRNEQFF.

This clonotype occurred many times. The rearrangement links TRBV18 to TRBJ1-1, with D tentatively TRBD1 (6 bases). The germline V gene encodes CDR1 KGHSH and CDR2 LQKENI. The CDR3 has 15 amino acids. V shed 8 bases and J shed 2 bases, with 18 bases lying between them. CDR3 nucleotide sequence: TGTGCCAGCCTTTCTCGGCGGACAGCAAACACTGAAGCTTTCTTT. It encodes CASLSRRTANTEAFF.

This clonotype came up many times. For the CDR3, the DNA is TGTGCCTGGATAGAGGGACTAGCGGGAGGTAATGAGCAGTTCTTC. Translating gives CAWIEGLAGGNEQFF. The chain carries TRBV30 and TRBJ2-1; 15 nucleotides line up with TRBD2. In germline, CDR1 is GTSNPN, CDR2 SVGIG (reference sequence). The CDR3 runs to 15 residues. J gave up 7 bases and V 4 bases, and 5 bases lay outside the gene matches.

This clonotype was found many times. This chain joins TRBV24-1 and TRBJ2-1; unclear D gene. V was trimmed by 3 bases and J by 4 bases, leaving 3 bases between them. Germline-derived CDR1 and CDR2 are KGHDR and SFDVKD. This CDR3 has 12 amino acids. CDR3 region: CATSDPYNEQFF. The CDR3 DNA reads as TGTGCCACCAGTGATCCGTACAATGAGCAGTTCTTC.

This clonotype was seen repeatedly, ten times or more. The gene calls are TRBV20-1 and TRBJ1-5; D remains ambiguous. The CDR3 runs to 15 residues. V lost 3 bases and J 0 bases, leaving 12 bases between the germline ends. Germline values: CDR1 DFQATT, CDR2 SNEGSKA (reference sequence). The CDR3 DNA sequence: TGCAGTGCTAGGGCAGCCGGGTATAGCAATCAGCCCCAGCATTTT. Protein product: CSARAAGYSNQPQHF.